This TCR beta chain derives from a study of T cells in Graves' hyperthyroidism and ophthalmopathy. This clonotype was counted at least ten times. The antigen remains undetermined. Per germline, CDR1 MNHEY and CDR2 SMNVEV (reference sequence). V shed 3 bases and J shed 0 bases, with 11 bases lying between them. The CDR3 is 16 residues long. There were TCR beta CDR3 regions amplified from RNA transcripts. The HTBI primer set served for first-round RT-PCR of the TCR CDR3. Using its own MiXCR run on the multiplex PCR reads, TCRdb lists one record per CDR3 protein. Seen here are roughly 660,000 distinct CDR3 sequences, roughly 17% observed once, and the top ten hold roughly 16%. General study results and limits: Model-based prediction identified ophthalmopathy a median about 7 months prior to its onset.

Sequencing used blood. The J gene is TRBJ2-2, the V gene TRBV27; D gene ambiguous. This TCR was sampled from a man aged 50 to 59 with Graves' hyperthyroidism. CDR3 sequence (DNA): TGTGCCAGCAGTTTGTTGGTAGCACCGAACACCGGGGAGCTGTTTTTT. Translating it yields CASSLLVAPNTGELFF.